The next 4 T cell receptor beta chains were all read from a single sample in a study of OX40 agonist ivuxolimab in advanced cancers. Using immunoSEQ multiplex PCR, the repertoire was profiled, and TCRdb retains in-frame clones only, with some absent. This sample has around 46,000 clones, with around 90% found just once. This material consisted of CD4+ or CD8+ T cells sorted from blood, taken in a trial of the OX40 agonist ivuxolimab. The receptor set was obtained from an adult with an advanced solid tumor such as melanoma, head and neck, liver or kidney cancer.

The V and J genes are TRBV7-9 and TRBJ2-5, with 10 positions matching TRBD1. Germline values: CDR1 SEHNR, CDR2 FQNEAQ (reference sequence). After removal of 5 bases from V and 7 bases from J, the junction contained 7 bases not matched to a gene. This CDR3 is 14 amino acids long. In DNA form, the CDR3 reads TGTGCCAGCAGCCCCGGGACAGGGGAGGGGACCCAGTACTTC. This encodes CASSPGTGEGTQYF.

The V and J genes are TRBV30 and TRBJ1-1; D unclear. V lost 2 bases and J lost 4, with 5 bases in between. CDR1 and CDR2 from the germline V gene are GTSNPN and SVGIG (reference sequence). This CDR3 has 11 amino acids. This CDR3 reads CAWSRRTEAFF. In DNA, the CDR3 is TGTGCCTGGAGTAGGCGCACTGAAGCTTTCTTT.

CDR3 region: CASRQGETQYF. As DNA, the CDR3 is TGTGCCAGCAGACAGGGTGAGACCCAGTACTTC. This sequence joins TRBV4-2 and TRBJ2-5, with a weak D call TRBD1 (6 bases). This CDR3 comprises 11 residues. Germline-derived CDR1 and CDR2 are LGHNA and YNFKEQ. Deletions cut 6 bases from V and 5 bases from J, with 7 bases between.

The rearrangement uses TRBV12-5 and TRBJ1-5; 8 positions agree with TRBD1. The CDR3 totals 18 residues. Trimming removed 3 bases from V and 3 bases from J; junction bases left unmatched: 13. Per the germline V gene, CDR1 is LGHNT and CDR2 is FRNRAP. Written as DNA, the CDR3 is TGTGCTAGTGGTTTAGTAACAGGGGGACGAAATTCCAATCAGCCCCAGCATTTT. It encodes CASGLVTGGRNSNQPQHF. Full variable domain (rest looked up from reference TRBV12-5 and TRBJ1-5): DARVTQTPRHKVTEMGQEVTMRCQPILGHNTVFWYRQTMMQGLELLAYFRNRAPLDDSGMPKDRFSAEMPDATLATLKIQPSEPRDSAVYFCASGLVTGGRNSNQPQHFGDGTRLSIL.